This paragraph covers one T cell receptor (beta chain) sequence. What it binds is not known. Amplification used 60 Vbeta primers and 13 Jbeta primers. Method: immunoSEQ multiplex PCR; TCRdb's copy keeps in-frame clones and lacks some. Here the sample spans tens of thousands of clones, around nine tenths being singletons. This entry is derived from a study of cytomegalovirus exposure and HLA in healthy donors. Study at large: Among the approximately 400 genotyped donors, approximately 81% were placed in the Caucasian-associated ancestry cluster.

The CDR3 sequence is 14 residues long. Deletions cut 7 bases from V and 4 bases from J, with 16 bases between. From germline, CDR1 is LNHDA and CDR2 SQIVND (reference sequence). Study-wide findings and caveats: Investigators reported fewer than 200 TCR beta chains as tied to cytomegalovirus. A later analysis found TCR association rates differed by HLA locus, highest for DRB1 and lowest for HLA-C.

The V and J genes are TRBV19 and TRBJ1-1; TRBD1 is a possible D gene (5 bases). The sample consisted of PBMCs. This receptor was obtained from a man aged 25-45 years in good health and CMV-seropositive. CDR3 in amino acids: CASKGTTGGTEAFF. CDR3 in DNA: TGTGCCAGTAAGGGGACTACGGGGGGCACTGAAGCTTTCTTT.